This T cell receptor (beta chain) was profiled in a study of molecular identifiers for immune sequencing clone quantification. This clonotype has just a few counts. With 7 bases removed from V and 5 bases from J, the gap between germline ends came to 9 bases. The CDR3 sequence is 11 residues long. The germline V gene has CDR1 MNHEY and CDR2 SMNVEV (reference sequence). In TCRdb, the PCR reads were re-called with MiXCR into one record per CDR3 protein. The top ten hold around 0.9% of the sample, which has about 640,000 distinct CDR3 sequences, nearly 20% seen once. The TCR comes from a human donor in good health. Some libraries in this study had Jurkat cell RNA spiked in. The chain combines TRBV27 with TRBJ2-7, with D maybe TRBD2 (5 bases). Sequenced sample: naive CD8+ T cells from blood, with Jurkat cell RNA spiked in. The subset here: FACS-sorted CD8+CD4-CCR7+CD45RA+ naive T cells. The CDR3 sequence: CASTRGHEQYF. The CDR3 nucleotides read TGTGCCAGCACCCGGGGTCACGAGCAGTACTTC.